The TCR beta chain described here comes from a study of blood T cell repertoires in COVID-19. The overall study: Samples taken during acute and convalescent COVID-19 were collected in the United States, Italy and Spain. The cDNA or gDNA used as material had been derived from T cells, B-cell-depleted T cells, or PBMCs.

The CDR3 spans 14 residues. Germline CDR1 and CDR2: SGHNT and YYREEE (reference sequence). V shed 5 bases and J shed 0 bases, with 9 bases lying between them. This clone has a handful of counts. With a far larger clone one base away, a read error is the likely cause. Original processing notes: Reference gene primer amplification gave nucleated cell count estimates. Only in-frame clones appear in the TCRdb table, and some are missing; sequencing was by immunoSEQ multiplex PCR. D and trimming come from the DNA, and the V and J calls and clone size come from that table. The sample gives over 200,000 clones, approximately 79% of which show up once; approximately 5.3% is in the top ten.

This receptor was taken from a human donor in a cohort sampled during active COVID-19. Sequencing was carried out using peripheral blood. The genes are TRBV5-4 and TRBJ1-5; tentatively, D is TRBD1 (5 bases). The DNA for the CDR3 is TGTGCCAGCAGTGTAGACAGTAGCAATCAGCCCCAGCATTTT. This gives the protein CASSVDSSNQPQHF.